This entry concerns a single T cell receptor (beta chain). With V trimmed by 1 base and J by 0 bases, 8 bases remained unmatched. The CDR3 length is 20 residues. Cohort 3 recovered donors had two negative PCRs, clearance, or symptom resolution. This specimen belongs to a study of blood T cell repertoires in COVID-19. Data came from immunoSEQ multiplex PCR; TCRdb stores just in-frame clones and leaves some out. The profile shows hundreds of thousands of clones, more than 70% of them singletons. V and J are TRBV5-3 and TRBJ2-4; 15 nucleotides match TRBD2. TRBV5-3 is an open reading frame, and its role is uncertain. Material: PBMCs or T cells enriched from blood (not recorded which). The clonotype was recovered from a woman in her forties or fifties who had recovered from COVID-19. This CDR3 reads CARSLRTGTSGRLAKNIQYF. CDR3 nucleotides: TGTGCCAGAAGCTTGAGGACAGGGACTAGCGGGAGGTTAGCCAAAAACATTCAGTACTTC.